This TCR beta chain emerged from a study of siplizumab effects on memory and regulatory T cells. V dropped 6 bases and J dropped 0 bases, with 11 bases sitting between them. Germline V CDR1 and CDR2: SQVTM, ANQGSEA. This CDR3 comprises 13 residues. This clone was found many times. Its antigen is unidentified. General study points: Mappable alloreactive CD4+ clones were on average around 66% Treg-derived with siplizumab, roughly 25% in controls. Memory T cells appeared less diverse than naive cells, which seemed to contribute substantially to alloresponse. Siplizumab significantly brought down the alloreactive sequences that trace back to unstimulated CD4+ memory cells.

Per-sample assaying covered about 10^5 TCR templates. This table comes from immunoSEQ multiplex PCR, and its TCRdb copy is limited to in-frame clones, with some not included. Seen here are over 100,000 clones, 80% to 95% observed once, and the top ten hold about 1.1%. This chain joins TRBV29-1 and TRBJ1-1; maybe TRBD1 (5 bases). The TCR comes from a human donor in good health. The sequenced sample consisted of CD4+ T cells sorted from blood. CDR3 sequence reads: CSVITGVNTEAFF. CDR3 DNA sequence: TGCAGCGTCATAACAGGAGTGAACACTGAAGCTTTCTTT.